These 17 T cell receptor beta chains were all obtained from the same sample, sequenced in a study of OX40 agonist ivuxolimab in advanced cancers. Receptor amplification or capture employed the immunoSEQ multiplex PCR assay. TCRdb carries this immuneACCESS record with in-frame sequences only. Its versions omit some clonotypes, under half of them owing to an unresolved V gene in the studies checked, with the rest unexplained. For this sample the table gives tens of thousands of clones, of which about 90% were detected only once. The ten biggest clones cover roughly 3.5% of the sample. The material was CD4+ or CD8+ T cells sorted from blood, obtained in a trial of the OX40 agonist ivuxolimab. The source of these receptors is an adult with an advanced solid tumor such as melanoma, head and neck, liver or kidney cancer.

J is TRBJ2-7 and V is TRBV7-2; TRBD2 aligns across 9 bases. V shed 5 bases, J shed 4 bases, and the junction held 12 bases outside the gene matches. The CDR3 sequence is 16 residues long. Germline-derived CDR1 and CDR2 are SGHTA and FQGNSA. The CDR3 sequence is CASSRSGAGGIYEQYF. Here the CDR3 DNA reads TGTGCCAGCAGCCGCTCGGGGGCGGGAGGGATATACGAGCAGTACTTC.

The genes are TRBV19 and TRBJ1-6; unclear D gene. Germline CDR1 is LNHDA and CDR2 is SQIVND (reference sequence). CDR3 length equals 14 residues. The V end was cut by 11 bases, the J end by 8 bases, with 19 bases between. This CDR3 reads CAVGRWTGDSPLHF. In DNA form, the CDR3 reads TGTGCCGTAGGGCGATGGACGGGAGATTCACCCCTCCACTTT.

This chain joins TRBV28 and TRBJ1-2; 12 bases align to TRBD1. V lost 5 bases, J lost 7 bases, and 11 bases stayed unmatched. The V gene's germline CDR1 is MDHEN and CDR2 SYDVKM. The CDR3 is 16 amino acids. CDR3 region: CASSLAGTGGWSGYTF. Here the CDR3 DNA reads TGTGCCAGCAGTCTCGCCGGGACAGGGGGCTGGAGTGGCTACACCTTC.

This chain links TRBV14 with TRBJ1-5; D unclear. The CDR3 covers 13 residues. CDR1 and CDR2 (germline): SGHDN, FVKESK. Deletions cut 4 bases from V and 5 bases from J, with 9 bases between. DNA for the CDR3: TGTGCCAGCAGCCCCGGGCTGTATCAGCCCCAGCATTTT. Its translation is CASSPGLYQPQHF. The complete variable domain, with remaining parts taken from reference TRBV14 and TRBJ1-5, reads EAGVTQFPSHSVIEKGQTVTLRCDPISGHDNLYWYRRVMGKEIKFLLHFVKESKQDESGMPNNRFLAERTGGTYSTLKVQPAELEDSGVYFCASSPGLYQPQHFGDGTRLSIL.

This clone was recorded a few times. The genes are TRBV7-3 and TRBJ2-7; D remains unclear. The CDR3 contains 13 residues. Germline V gene lookup returns CDR1 SGHTA and CDR2 FQGTGA. V dropped 4 bases and J dropped 3 bases, with 10 bases sitting between them. The CDR3 DNA follows: TGTGCCAGCAGCTCAGCAGGCAACTACGAGCAGTACTTC. Protein product: CASSSAGNYEQYF.

The V and J genes are TRBV5-1 and TRBJ1-3; tentatively, D is TRBD1 (6 bases). The germline CDR1 and CDR2 sequences are SGHRS and YFSETQ. The CDR3 covers 17 residues. Trimming removed 4 bases at V and 2 bases at J, with 19 bases between. For the CDR3, the DNA is TGCGCCAGCAGCCTGGGGGATGGGGGCCGGACTGGAAACACCATATATTTT. It encodes CASSLGDGGRTGNTIYF. Based on the CDR3 plus reference TRBV5-1 and TRBJ1-3, the full variable domain is KAGVTQTPRYLIKTRGQQVTLSCSPISGHRSVSWYQQTPGQGLQFLFEYFSETQRNKGNFPGRFSGRQFSNSRSEMNVSTLELGDSALYLCASSLGDGGRTGNTIYFGEGSWLTVV.

The genes are TRBV30 and TRBJ2-5, with D possibly TRBD2 on 5 matching bases. Trimming left V 3 bases short and J 5 bases short, with 10 bases between. The germline gives CDR1 GTSNPN, CDR2 SVGIG (reference sequence). The CDR3 totals 12 residues. The chain's CDR3 is CAWRLGYETQYF. CDR3 nucleotide sequence: TGTGCCTGGAGACTAGGTTACGAGACCCAGTACTTC.

About this clone itself: An end of the junction differs from the germline gene, which may be a read error. The same CDR3 is also encoded by other DNA sequences in this sample. CDR3 sequence: CATDRGSTYEQYF. The CDR3 DNA reads as TGCGCCACCGACAGGGGATCGACCTACGAGCAGTACTTC. The chain joins TRBV2 to TRBJ2-7, with 8 positions matching TRBD1. This CDR3 has 13 residues. CDR1 is SNHLY and CDR2 is FYNNEI in the germline V gene.

The chain is built from TRBV28 and TRBJ1-2; 12 nucleotides align to TRBD1. After removal of 5 bases from V and 7 bases from J, the junction contained 5 bases not matched to a gene. This CDR3 has 14 residues. Germline V CDR1 and CDR2: MDHEN, SYDVKM. The CDR3 DNA reads TGTGCCAGCAGTCCACCGGGACAGGGGGCTGGCTACACCTTC. The encoded protein is CASSPPGQGAGYTF.

The chain is built from TRBV2 and TRBJ1-1; D is possibly TRBD1 (5 bases). In germline, CDR1 is SNHLY, CDR2 FYNNEI. Trimming stripped 2 bases from V and 1 base from J, with 11 bases between. This CDR3 is built from 15 residues. CDR3 sequence: CASSEWGPGNTEAFF. CDR3 sequence (DNA): TGTGCCAGCAGTGAATGGGGCCCAGGGAACACTGAAGCTTTCTTT.

The rearrangement links TRBV7-8 to TRBJ1-4; perhaps TRBD1 as D (6 bases). CDR1 is SGHVS and CDR2 is FQNEAQ in the germline V gene. This CDR3 has 15 residues. The V end was cut by 5 bases, the J end by 3 bases, with 13 bases between. The CDR3: CASSPYRAPNEKLFF. The CDR3 bases are TGTGCCAGCAGCCCATACAGGGCCCCTAATGAAAAACTGTTTTTT. Complete variable domain (other parts from reference TRBV7-8 and TRBJ1-4): GAGVSQSPRYKVAKRGQDVALRCDPISGHVSLFWYQQALGQGPEFLTYFQNEAQLDKSGLPSDRFFAERPEGSVSTLKIQRTQQEDSAVYLCASSPYRAPNEKLFFGSGTQLSVL.

This chain connects TRBV19 to TRBJ1-5, with D possibly TRBD1 on 6 matching bases. The CDR3 sequence is 12 residues long. Germline V gene sequence: CDR1 LNHDA, CDR2 SQIVND (reference sequence). Trimming stripped 7 bases from V and 5 bases from J, with 9 bases between. The CDR3 sequence is CASTGADQPQHF. In DNA form, the CDR3 reads TGTGCCAGTACGGGGGCCGATCAGCCCCAGCATTTT.

The chain uses TRBV18 and TRBJ1-2; a possible D gene is TRBD1 (5 bases). Germline V gene data show CDR1 as KGHSH and CDR2 as LQKENI. This CDR3 region has 14 residues. V was clipped by 4 bases and J by 4 bases, with 13 bases between them. CDR3 sequence reads: CASSQTGRRYGYTF. In DNA form, the CDR3 reads TGTGCCAGCTCACAAACAGGTCGGCGCTATGGCTACACCTTC.

V gene TRBV27 combines with J gene TRBJ1-2, with 7 bases identical to TRBD1. After removal of 3 bases from V and 3 bases from J, the junction contained 4 bases not matched to a gene. Looked up from germline, CDR1 is MNHEY and CDR2 is SMNVEV (reference sequence). CDR3 length: 14 residues. The CDR3 DNA is TGTGCCAGCAGTTTTAACAGGGGTGACTATGGCTACACCTTC. Its translation is CASSFNRGDYGYTF.

The chain combines TRBV14 with TRBJ2-3; possibly TRBD2 for D (6 bases). The V end lost 4 bases, the J end lost 2 bases, and 19 bases lay between the germline ends. The length of the CDR3 is 17 residues. Germline lookup yields CDR1 SGHDN and CDR2 FVKESK. The CDR3 DNA sequence: TGTGCCAGCAGCCCCGCCCGGAGGGATACCCTCACAGATACGCAGTATTTT. This sequence encodes CASSPARRDTLTDTQYF.

This clone was seen a few times. This chain uses TRBV5-1 with TRBJ2-7; D possibly corresponds to TRBD1 (6 bases). Germline V gives CDR1 SGHRS, CDR2 YFSETQ. Trimming stripped 5 bases from V and 1 base from J, with 13 bases between. The CDR3 runs to 14 residues. CDR3 amino acids: CASRQQGTSYEQYF. The CDR3 DNA reads TGCGCCAGCAGACAACAGGGTACATCCTACGAGCAGTACTTC.

This sequence joins TRBV27 and TRBJ2-5, with a possible D match to TRBD1 (6 bases). There are 14 residues in the CDR3. CDR1 MNHEY and CDR2 SMNVEV come from the germline V gene (reference sequence). Trimming cost V 4 bases and J 4 bases, with 13 bases left between them. This CDR3 is CASSYGQLAETQYF. CDR3 nucleotide sequence: TGTGCCAGCAGTTACGGACAGCTAGCAGAGACCCAGTACTTC.